What follows are 25 T cell receptor beta chains derived from one specimen sequenced in a study of T cell responses to AZD1222 COVID-19 vaccine. This table comes from immunoSEQ multiplex PCR, and its TCRdb copy is limited to in-frame clones, with some not included. The table shows around 110,000 clones, with 80% to 90% occurring only once. The sequences come from peripheral blood, collected on day 0 of MenACWY control vaccination. The receptor source for this set is an adult in good health.

The V gene is TRBV9, the J gene TRBJ1-2; D may be TRBD1 (5 bases). Germline CDR1 and CDR2: SGDLS and YYNGEE. The CDR3 runs to 15 residues. V lost 0 bases, J lost 0 bases, and 9 bases lay in between. The CDR3 reads CASSVDRLANYGYTF. CDR3 sequence (DNA): TGTGCCAGCAGCGTAGACAGGCTAGCTAACTATGGCTACACCTTC.

This rearrangement joins TRBV28 to TRBJ1-1, with D maybe TRBD1 (5 bases). CDR1 MDHEN and CDR2 SYDVKM come from the germline V gene. V lost 5 bases and J 0 bases, leaving 16 bases between the germline ends. This CDR3 has 16 amino acids. For the CDR3, the DNA is TGTGCCAGCAGTCTCCGGGGCCGTCCCTTGAACACTGAAGCTTTCTTT. Amino acids: CASSLRGRPLNTEAFF.

This rearrangement joins TRBV6-5 to TRBJ1-5; D remains unclear. Germline V CDR1 and CDR2: MNHEY, SVGAGI. With 2 bases removed from V and 2 bases from J, the gap between germline ends came to 4 bases. This CDR3 is 13 amino acids long. The CDR3: CASSYTGNQPQHF. Here the CDR3 DNA reads TGTGCCAGCAGTTACACGGGCAATCAGCCCCAGCATTTT.

The CDR3 protein is CATSGTPDQPQHF. DNA of the CDR3: TGTGCCACCTCCGGGACACCAGATCAGCCCCAGCATTTT. The chain is built from TRBV19 and TRBJ1-5, with D possibly matching TRBD1 (6 bases). This CDR3 has 13 residues. The V gene's germline CDR1 is LNHDA and CDR2 SQIVND (reference sequence). Trimming removed 10 bases at V and 5 bases at J, with 15 bases between.

The chain couples TRBV2 to TRBJ2-7; 7 bases match TRBD1. CDR3 length: 14 residues. Looked up from germline, CDR1 is SNHLY and CDR2 is FYNNEI. Losses at the gene ends were 9 bases for V and 6 bases for J; bases not matched to a gene: 14. CDR3 DNA: TGTGCCAGTAAAGGACAGGCCCCCTTTAGCGAGCAGTACTTC. This codes for CASKGQAPFSEQYF.

The CDR3 nucleotides are TGTGCCAGCAGTGAGTTCAGGGCCTACGAGCAGTACTTC. Its translation: CASSEFRAYEQYF. The chain has TRBV6-1 and TRBJ2-7; TRBD1 might be the D (5 bases). The V end lost 3 bases, the J end lost 2 bases, and 8 bases lay between the germline ends. This CDR3 has 13 residues. CDR1 and CDR2 (germline): MNHNS, SASEGT.

The genes are TRBV6-5 and TRBJ1-3, with D tentatively TRBD1 (6 bases). CDR3 length: 14 residues. In germline, CDR1 is MNHEY, CDR2 SVGAGI. V lost 6 bases to trimming and J lost 2 bases, with 11 bases between them. The DNA for the CDR3 is TGTGCCAGCAGGGATCCAGGGGCTGGAAACACCATATATTTT. It specifies CASRDPGAGNTIYF.

The chain employs TRBV7-9 and TRBJ1-1, with D tentatively TRBD1 (5 bases). The germline CDR1 and CDR2 sequences are SEHNR and FQNEAQ (reference sequence). Trimming removed 4 bases from V and 5 bases from J, with 8 bases in between. This CDR3 has 12 residues. The CDR3: CASSSQGTEAFF. Here the CDR3 DNA reads TGTGCCAGCAGCTCGCAGGGTACTGAAGCTTTCTTT.

The chain couples TRBV2 to TRBJ2-2; a possible D gene is TRBD1 (5 bases). Germline loops: CDR1 SNHLY, CDR2 FYNNEI. Trimming removed 4 bases from V and 7 bases from J, with 13 bases in between. The CDR3 length is 14 residues. Here the CDR3 DNA reads TGTGCCAGCAGTGTTACAGGTTCGGGCGGGGAGCTGTTTTTT. This codes for CASSVTGSGGELFF.

This clone has just one count. The chain joins TRBV5-1 to TRBJ1-2, with D perhaps matching TRBD1 (5 bases). The CDR3 runs to 15 residues. The germline V and J ends were trimmed by 4 bases and 4 bases, with 17 bases remaining between them. The germline V gene has CDR1 SGHRS and CDR2 YFSETQ. In nucleotides, the CDR3 is TGCGCCAGCAGCGGGGGAGGGGAGACAACCTATGGCTACACCTTC. Protein: CASSGGGETTYGYTF.

The rearrangement joins TRBV6-1 to TRBJ2-5; 8 bases agree with TRBD2. V trimming: 2 bases; J trimming: 6 bases; junction bases outside the gene matches: 8. Germline CDR1 is MNHNS and CDR2 is SASEGT. There are 15 residues in the CDR3. CDR3 DNA: TGTGCCAGCAGTGAACCCGGGGGGGCCGTAAAGACCCAGTACTTC. Protein product: CASSEPGGAVKTQYF.

The chain links TRBV19 to TRBJ2-3; D is possibly TRBD1 (5 bases). This CDR3 spans 15 amino acids. In germline, CDR1 is LNHDA, CDR2 SQIVND (reference sequence). The V and J ends lost 3 bases and 4 bases respectively, with 14 bases between them. The CDR3 spells CASSIVGAGSDTQYF. The CDR3 coding sequence is TGTGCCAGTAGTATTGTGGGCGCAGGGTCAGATACGCAGTATTTT. The full variable domain, rest sourced from reference TRBV19 and TRBJ2-3, is DGGITQSPKYLFRKEGQNVTLSCEQNLNHDAMYWYRQDPGQGLRLIYYSQIVNDFQKGDIAEGYSVSREKKESFPLTVTSAQKNPTAFYLCASSIVGAGSDTQYFGPGTRLTVL.

V is TRBV12-5 and J is TRBJ1-1, with a tentative D call TRBD1 (5 bases). The CDR3 loop spans 14 amino acids. Germline V gene lookup returns CDR1 LGHNT and CDR2 FRNRAP. The V and J ends lost 5 bases and 6 bases respectively, with 16 bases between them. DNA of the CDR3: TGTGCTAGTGGTCCACCCGGGGCCGGTTCTGAAGCTTTCTTT. Its protein is CASGPPGAGSEAFF. The variable domain in full, with the rest retrieved from reference TRBV12-5 and TRBJ1-1, is DARVTQTPRHKVTEMGQEVTMRCQPILGHNTVFWYRQTMMQGLELLAYFRNRAPLDDSGMPKDRFSAEMPDATLATLKIQPSEPRDSAVYFCASGPPGAGSEAFFGQGTRLTVV.

The gene calls are TRBV9 and TRBJ1-2; no clear D. The germline V and J ends were trimmed by 4 bases and 8 bases, with 21 bases remaining between them. In germline, CDR1 is SGDLS, CDR2 YYNGEE. The CDR3 covers 15 residues. CDR3 sequence reads: CASSLTSGPRYGYTF. CDR3 in DNA: TGTGCCAGCAGCCTTACCTCCGGACCCCGTTACGGCTACACCTTC. Together with reference TRBV9 and TRBJ1-2, the CDR3 gives the full variable domain: DSGVTQTPKHLITATGQRVTLRCSPRSGDLSVYWYQQSLDQGLQFLIQYYNGEERAKGNILERFSAQQFPDLHSELNLSSLELGDSALYFCASSLTSGPRYGYTFGSGTRLTVV.

This clone was seen only once. The chain has TRBV5-1 and TRBJ2-7, with D perhaps matching TRBD2 (5 bases). The CDR3 runs to 14 residues. V lost 1 base and J lost 0, with 8 bases in between. Per germline, CDR1 SGHRS and CDR2 YFSETQ. The CDR3 here is CASSLRGPSYEQYF. CDR3 DNA: TGCGCCAGCAGCTTGCGGGGTCCCTCCTACGAGCAGTACTTC.

The count of this clone is one. This chain connects TRBV19 to TRBJ1-5; a weak D match, TRBD1 (5 bases). V lost 6 bases, J lost 11 bases, and 20 bases lay in between. CDR1 is LNHDA and CDR2 is SQIVND in the germline V gene (reference sequence). This CDR3 contains 14 residues. For the CDR3, the DNA is TGTGCCAGTAGGCCTAGCAGGGACGCGTTGACCCAGCATTTT. Amino acids: CASRPSRDALTQHF.

This clone occurred a few times. The chain combines TRBV5-4 with TRBJ1-3; possible D gene TRBD1, 6 bases. In germline, CDR1 is SGHNT, CDR2 YYREEE (reference sequence). The CDR3 contains 14 residues. V lost 4 bases and J 7 bases, leaving 15 bases between the germline ends. CDR3 nucleotide sequence: TGTGCCAGCAGCCCCGCGGGGGGCAGGAACACCATATATTTT. Translated, it gives CASSPAGGRNTIYF.

V gene TRBV15 combines with J gene TRBJ1-2; D is unresolved. The CDR3 is 15 residues long. Trimming shortened V by 5 bases and J by 3 bases, and 16 bases separated the two germline ends. Looked up from germline, CDR1 is LNHNV and CDR2 is YYDKDF (reference sequence). The CDR3 loop is CATSEAGYPDYGYTF. CDR3 in DNA: TGTGCCACCAGCGAAGCCGGGTACCCCGACTATGGCTACACCTTC.

V usage is TRBV19 and J usage is TRBJ1-2, with unresolved D. V was trimmed by 4 bases and J by 7 bases, leaving 10 bases between them. Germline CDR1 LNHDA, CDR2 SQIVND (reference sequence). The CDR3 is 12 residues long. CDR3 sequence (DNA): TGTGCCAGTAGTACAGGACTCGTTGGCTACACCTTC. Its protein product is CASSTGLVGYTF.

The V call is TRBV19, the J call TRBJ2-2; D gene ambiguous. The CDR3 is 13 amino acids. Germline CDR1 reads LNHDA; CDR2 reads SQIVND (reference sequence). V gave up 3 bases and J gave up 4 bases, with 6 bases separating them. CDR3 DNA sequence: TGTGCCAGTAGTATGGACGCCACCGGGGAGCTGTTTTTT. Translation: CASSMDATGELFF.

The chain is built from TRBV2 and TRBJ1-6; D gene unclear. Trimming left V 5 bases short and J 0 bases short, with 8 bases between. CDR1 and CDR2 from the germline V gene are SNHLY and FYNNEI. The CDR3 runs 15 residues. CDR3 amino acids: CASSLESSYNSPLHF. As DNA, the CDR3 is TGTGCCAGCAGTTTAGAGAGCTCCTATAATTCACCCCTCCACTTT.

The rearrangement joins TRBV2 to TRBJ2-3; 9 bases map to TRBD2. The CDR3 consists of 13 residues. CDR1 and CDR2 from the germline V gene are SNHLY and FYNNEI. The V and J ends lost 7 bases and 5 bases, in that order; junction bases with no gene match: 4. This chain's CDR3 is CASTGLALDTQYF. The CDR3 nucleotides read TGTGCCAGCACGGGACTAGCTTTAGATACGCAGTATTTT.

The chain combines TRBV5-5 with TRBJ1-2; D not resolved. With 1 base removed from V and 1 base from J, the gap between germline ends came to 11 bases. The CDR3 contains 15 residues. Germline CDR1 reads SGHKS; CDR2 reads YYEKEE (reference sequence). The CDR3 spells CASSLNVVFNYGYTF. The CDR3 DNA sequence: TGTGCCAGCAGCTTGAATGTCGTTTTTAACTATGGCTACACCTTC.

The chain joins TRBV5-1 to TRBJ1-2; D unresolved. Germline V gene data show CDR1 as SGHRS and CDR2 as YFSETQ. V shed 0 bases and J shed 6 bases, with 12 bases lying between them. The CDR3 is 14 residues long. The CDR3 reads CASSLVPQRDGYTF. The CDR3 DNA reads as TGCGCCAGCAGCTTGGTTCCCCAGAGGGATGGCTACACCTTC.

The chain recombines TRBV28 with TRBJ1-2; 10 bases are shared with TRBD1. Germline CDR1 MDHEN, CDR2 SYDVKM. The CDR3 spans 13 residues. Germline trimming cut 3 bases from V and 8 bases from J; bases unmatched to any gene: 3. The CDR3 DNA follows: TGTGCCAGCAGTTTTGGGGACAGGGGCGGCTACACCTTC. It translates to CASSFGDRGGYTF.